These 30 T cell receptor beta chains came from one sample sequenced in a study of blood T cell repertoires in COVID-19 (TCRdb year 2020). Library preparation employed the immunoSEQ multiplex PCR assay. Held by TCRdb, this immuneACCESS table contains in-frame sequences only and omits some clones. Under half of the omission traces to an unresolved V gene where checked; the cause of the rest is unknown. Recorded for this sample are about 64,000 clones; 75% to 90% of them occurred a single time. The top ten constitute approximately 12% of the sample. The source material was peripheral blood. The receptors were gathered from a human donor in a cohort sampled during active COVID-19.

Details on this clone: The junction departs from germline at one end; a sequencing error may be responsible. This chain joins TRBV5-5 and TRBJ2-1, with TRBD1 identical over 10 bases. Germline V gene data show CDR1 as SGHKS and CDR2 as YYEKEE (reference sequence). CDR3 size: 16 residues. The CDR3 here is CAGSLRGQGSYNEQFF. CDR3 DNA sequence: TGTGCCGGCAGCTTACGGGGACAGGGGAGTTACAATGAGCAGTTCTTC.

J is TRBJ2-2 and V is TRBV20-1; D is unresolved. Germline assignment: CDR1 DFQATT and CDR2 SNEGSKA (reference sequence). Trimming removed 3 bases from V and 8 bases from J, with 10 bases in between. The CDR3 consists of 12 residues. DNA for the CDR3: TGCAGTGCTAGTCCCTGGGCGGGGGAGCTGTTTTTT. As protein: CSASPWAGELFF.

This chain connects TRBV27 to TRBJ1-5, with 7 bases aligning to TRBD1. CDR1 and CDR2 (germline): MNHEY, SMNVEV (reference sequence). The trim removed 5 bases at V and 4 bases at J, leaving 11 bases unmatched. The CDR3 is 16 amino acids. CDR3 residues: CASSHNVVRGNQPQHF. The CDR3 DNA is TGTGCCAGCAGTCATAATGTGGTCAGGGGGAATCAGCCCCAGCATTTT.

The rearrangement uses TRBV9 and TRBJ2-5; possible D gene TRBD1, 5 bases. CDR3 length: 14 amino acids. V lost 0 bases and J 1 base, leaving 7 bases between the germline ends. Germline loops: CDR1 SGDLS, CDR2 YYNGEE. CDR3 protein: CASSVETGQETQYF. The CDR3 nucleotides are TGTGCCAGCAGCGTAGAAACAGGCCAAGAGACCCAGTACTTC.

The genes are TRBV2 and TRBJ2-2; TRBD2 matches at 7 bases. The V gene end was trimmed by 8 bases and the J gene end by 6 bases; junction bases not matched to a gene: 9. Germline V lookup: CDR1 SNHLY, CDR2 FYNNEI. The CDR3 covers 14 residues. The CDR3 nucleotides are TGTGCCAGCCGATGGTCGGGGGGAGCCGGGGAGCTGTTTTTT. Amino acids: CASRWSGGAGELFF.

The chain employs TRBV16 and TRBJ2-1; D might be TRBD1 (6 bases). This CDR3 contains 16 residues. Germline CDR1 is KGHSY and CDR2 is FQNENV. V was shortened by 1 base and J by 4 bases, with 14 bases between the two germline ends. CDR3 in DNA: TGTGCCAGCAGCCAATACCCTCAGGGGTCGTACAATGAGCAGTTCTTC. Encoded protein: CASSQYPQGSYNEQFF.

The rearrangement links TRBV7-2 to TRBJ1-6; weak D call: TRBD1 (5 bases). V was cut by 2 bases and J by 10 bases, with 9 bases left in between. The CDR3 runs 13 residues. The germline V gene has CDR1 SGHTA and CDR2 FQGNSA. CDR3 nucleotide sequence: TGTGCCAGCAGCTTACAGGGAATATCACCCCTCCACTTT. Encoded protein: CASSLQGISPLHF. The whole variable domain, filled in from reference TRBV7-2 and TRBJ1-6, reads GAGVSQSPSNKVTEKGKDVELRCDPISGHTALYWYRQSLGQGLEFLIYFQGNSAPDKSGLPSDRFSAERTGGSVSTLTIQRTQQEDSAVYLCASSLQGISPLHFGNGTRLTVT.

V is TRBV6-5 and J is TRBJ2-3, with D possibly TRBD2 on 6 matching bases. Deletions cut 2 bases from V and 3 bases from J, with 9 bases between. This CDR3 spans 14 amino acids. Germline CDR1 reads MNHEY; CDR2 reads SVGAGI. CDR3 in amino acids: CASSYAGRTDTQYF. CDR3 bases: TGTGCCAGCAGTTACGCGGGGCGAACAGATACGCAGTATTTT.

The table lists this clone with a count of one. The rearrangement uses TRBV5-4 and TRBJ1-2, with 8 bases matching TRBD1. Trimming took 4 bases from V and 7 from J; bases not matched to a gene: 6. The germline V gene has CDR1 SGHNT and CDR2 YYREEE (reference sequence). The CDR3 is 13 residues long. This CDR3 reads CASSHSGGSGYTF. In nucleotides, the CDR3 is TGTGCCAGCAGCCACTCAGGGGGCTCTGGCTACACCTTC.

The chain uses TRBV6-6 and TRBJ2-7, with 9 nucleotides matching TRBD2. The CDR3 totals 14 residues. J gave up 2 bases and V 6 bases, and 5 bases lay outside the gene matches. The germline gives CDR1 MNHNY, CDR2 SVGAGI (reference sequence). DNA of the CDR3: TGTGCCAGCAGGTCGGGACTAGCTCCCTACGAGCAGTACTTC. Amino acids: CASRSGLAPYEQYF.

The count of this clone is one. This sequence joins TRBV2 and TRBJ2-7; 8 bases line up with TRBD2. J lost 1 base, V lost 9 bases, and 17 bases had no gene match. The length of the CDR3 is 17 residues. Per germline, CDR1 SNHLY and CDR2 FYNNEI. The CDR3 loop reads CASWGVLSGALSYEQYF. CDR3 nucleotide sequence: TGTGCCAGTTGGGGCGTCCTTAGCGGGGCTTTATCCTACGAGCAGTACTTC.

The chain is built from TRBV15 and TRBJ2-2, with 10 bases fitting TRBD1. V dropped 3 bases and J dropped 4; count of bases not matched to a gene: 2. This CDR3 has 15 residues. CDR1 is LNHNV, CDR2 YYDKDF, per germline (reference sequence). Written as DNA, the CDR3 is TGTGCCACCAGCAGGAGGGACAGGGGCACCGGGGAGCTGTTTTTT. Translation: CATSRRDRGTGELFF.

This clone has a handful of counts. In DNA, the CDR3 is TGTGCCAGCAGTTACGTCCCCACAGGGGAGCCGCCCCAGCATTTT. Residues: CASSYVPTGEPPQHF. This sequence joins TRBV6-6 and TRBJ1-5, with TRBD1 identical over 7 bases. Germline assignment: CDR1 MNHNY and CDR2 SVGAGI (reference sequence). V lost 2 bases to trimming and J lost 9 bases; unmatched junction nucleotides: 10. The CDR3 loop spans 15 amino acids.

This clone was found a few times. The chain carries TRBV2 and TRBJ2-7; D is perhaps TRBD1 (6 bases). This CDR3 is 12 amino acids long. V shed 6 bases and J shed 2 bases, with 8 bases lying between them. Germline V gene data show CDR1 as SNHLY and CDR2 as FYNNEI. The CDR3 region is CASSRGTYEQYF. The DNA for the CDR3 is TGTGCCAGCAGCAGGGGCACCTACGAGCAGTACTTC.

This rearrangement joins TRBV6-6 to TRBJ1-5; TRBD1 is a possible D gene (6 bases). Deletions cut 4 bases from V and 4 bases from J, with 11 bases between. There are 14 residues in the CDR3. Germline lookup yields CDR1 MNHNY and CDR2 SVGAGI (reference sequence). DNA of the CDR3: TGTGCCAGCAGTTCTGGGACACCAAATCAGCCCCAGCATTTT. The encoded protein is CASSSGTPNQPQHF.

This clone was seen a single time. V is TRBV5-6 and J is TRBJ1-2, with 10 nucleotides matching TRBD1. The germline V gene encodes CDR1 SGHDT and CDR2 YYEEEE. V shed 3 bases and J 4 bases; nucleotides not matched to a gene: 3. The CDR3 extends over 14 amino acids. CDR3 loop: CASSSRQGAYGYTF. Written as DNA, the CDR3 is TGTGCCAGCAGCTCTCGACAGGGGGCCTATGGCTACACCTTC.

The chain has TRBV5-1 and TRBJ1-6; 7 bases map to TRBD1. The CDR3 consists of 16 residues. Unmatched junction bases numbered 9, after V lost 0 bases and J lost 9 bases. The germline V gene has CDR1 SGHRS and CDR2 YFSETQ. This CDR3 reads CASSLERQGSGSPLHF. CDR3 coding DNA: TGCGCCAGCAGCTTGGAGCGACAGGGAAGTGGTTCACCCCTCCACTTT.

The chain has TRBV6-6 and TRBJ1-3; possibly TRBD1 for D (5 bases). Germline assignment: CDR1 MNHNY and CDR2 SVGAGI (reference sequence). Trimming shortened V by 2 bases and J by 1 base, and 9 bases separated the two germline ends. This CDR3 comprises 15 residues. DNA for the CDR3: TGTGCCAGCAGTTACCCGGGGGGTTCTGGAAACACCATATATTTT. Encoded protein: CASSYPGGSGNTIYF.

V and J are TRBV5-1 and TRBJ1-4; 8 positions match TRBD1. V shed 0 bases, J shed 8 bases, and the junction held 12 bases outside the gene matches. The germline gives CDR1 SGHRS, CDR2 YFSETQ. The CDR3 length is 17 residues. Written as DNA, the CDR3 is TGCGCCAGCAGCTTGGATGGGCAGGGGGCCTTAGGGGAAAAACTGTTTTTT. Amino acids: CASSLDGQGALGEKLFF.

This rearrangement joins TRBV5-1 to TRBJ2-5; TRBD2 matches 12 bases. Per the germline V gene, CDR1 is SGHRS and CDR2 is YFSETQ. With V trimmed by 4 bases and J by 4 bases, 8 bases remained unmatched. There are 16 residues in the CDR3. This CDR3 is CASSPTPSGGGETQYF. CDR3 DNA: TGCGCCAGCAGCCCAACACCTAGCGGGGGGGGAGAGACCCAGTACTTC.

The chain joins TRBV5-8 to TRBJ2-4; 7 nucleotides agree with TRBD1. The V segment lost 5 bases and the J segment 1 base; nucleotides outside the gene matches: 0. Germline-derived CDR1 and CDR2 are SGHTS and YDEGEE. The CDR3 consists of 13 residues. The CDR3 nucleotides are TGTGCCAGCAGACAGGGGGCCAAAAACATTCAGTACTTC. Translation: CASRQGAKNIQYF.

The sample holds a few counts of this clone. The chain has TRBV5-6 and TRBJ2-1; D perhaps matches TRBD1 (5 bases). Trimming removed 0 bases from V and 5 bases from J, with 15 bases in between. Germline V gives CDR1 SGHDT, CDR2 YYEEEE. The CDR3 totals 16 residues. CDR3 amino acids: CASSLEGFASHNEQFF. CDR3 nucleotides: TGTGCCAGCAGCTTGGAGGGGTTTGCGAGTCACAATGAGCAGTTCTTC.

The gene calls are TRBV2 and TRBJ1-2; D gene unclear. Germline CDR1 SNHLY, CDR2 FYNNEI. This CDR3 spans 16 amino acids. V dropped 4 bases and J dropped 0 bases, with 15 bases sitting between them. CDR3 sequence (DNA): TGTGCCAGCAGTGGGGATTGGGGAGTGACTAACTATGGCTACACCTTC. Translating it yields CASSGDWGVTNYGYTF.

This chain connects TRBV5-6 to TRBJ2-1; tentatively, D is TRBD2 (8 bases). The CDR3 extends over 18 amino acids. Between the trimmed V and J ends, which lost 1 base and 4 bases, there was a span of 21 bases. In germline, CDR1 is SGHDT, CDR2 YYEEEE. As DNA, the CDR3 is TGTGCCAGCAGCTTGATGGCAGGGGGGACTAGATCGTACAATGAGCAGTTCTTC. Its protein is CASSLMAGGTRSYNEQFF.

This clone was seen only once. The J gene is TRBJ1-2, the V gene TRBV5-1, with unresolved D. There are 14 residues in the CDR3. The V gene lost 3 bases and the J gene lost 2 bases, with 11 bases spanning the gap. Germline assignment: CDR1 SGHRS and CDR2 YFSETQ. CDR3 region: CASSSYSGNYGYTF. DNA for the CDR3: TGCGCCAGCAGCTCCTACAGCGGAAACTATGGCTACACCTTC.

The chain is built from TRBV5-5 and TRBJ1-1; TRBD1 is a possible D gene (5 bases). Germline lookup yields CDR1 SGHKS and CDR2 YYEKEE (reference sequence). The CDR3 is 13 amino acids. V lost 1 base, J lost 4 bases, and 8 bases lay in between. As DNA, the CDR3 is TGTGCCAGCAGCTTGACCGACAGCACTGAAGCTTTCTTT. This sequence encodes CASSLTDSTEAFF.

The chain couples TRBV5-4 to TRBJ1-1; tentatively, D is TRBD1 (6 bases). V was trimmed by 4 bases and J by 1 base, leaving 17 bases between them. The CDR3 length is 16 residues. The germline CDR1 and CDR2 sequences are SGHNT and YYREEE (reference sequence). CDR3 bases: TGTGCCAGCAGCCGGGCCCCGGGACAACAGAACACTGAAGCTTTCTTT. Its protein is CASSRAPGQQNTEAFF. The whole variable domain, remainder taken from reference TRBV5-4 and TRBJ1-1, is ETGVTQSPTHLIKTRGQQVTLRCSSQSGHNTVSWYQQALGQGPQFIFQYYREEENGRGNFPPRFSGLQFPNYSSELNVNALELDDSALYLCASSRAPGQQNTEAFFGQGTRLTVV.

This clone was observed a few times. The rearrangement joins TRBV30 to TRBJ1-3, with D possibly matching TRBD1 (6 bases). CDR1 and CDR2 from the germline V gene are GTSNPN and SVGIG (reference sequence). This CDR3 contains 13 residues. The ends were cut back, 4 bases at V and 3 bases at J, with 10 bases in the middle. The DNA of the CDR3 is TGTGCCTGGACCACAGGGAATGGAAACACCATATATTTT. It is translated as CAWTTGNGNTIYF.

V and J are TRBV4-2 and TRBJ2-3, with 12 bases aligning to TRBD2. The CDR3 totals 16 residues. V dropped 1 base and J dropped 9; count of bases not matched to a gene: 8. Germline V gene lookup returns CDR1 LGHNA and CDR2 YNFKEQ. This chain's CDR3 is CASSQGTSGARGTQYF. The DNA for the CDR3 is TGTGCCAGCAGCCAAGGGACTAGCGGGGCCCGGGGCACGCAGTATTTT.

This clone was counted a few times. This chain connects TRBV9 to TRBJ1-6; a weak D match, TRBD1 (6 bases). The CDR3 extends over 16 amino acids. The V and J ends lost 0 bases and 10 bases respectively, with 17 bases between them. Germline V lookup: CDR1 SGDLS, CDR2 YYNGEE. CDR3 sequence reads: CASSVEQGSSESPLHF. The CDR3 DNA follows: TGTGCCAGCAGCGTAGAGCAGGGGAGTTCTGAATCACCCCTCCACTTT. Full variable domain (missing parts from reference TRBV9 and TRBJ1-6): DSGVTQTPKHLITATGQRVTLRCSPRSGDLSVYWYQQSLDQGLQFLIQYYNGEERAKGNILERFSAQQFPDLHSELNLSSLELGDSALYFCASSVEQGSSESPLHFGNGTRLTVT.